This T cell receptor (beta chain) was sequenced in a study of blood T cell repertoires in COVID-19. Study-wide context: The analysed material was cDNA or gDNA that came from T cells, B-cell-depleted T cells, or PBMCs.

Original methodology: Nucleated cell counts were estimated from reference gene primer amplification. Sequencing was performed with immunoSEQ multiplex PCR; in TCRdb, only in-frame clones are kept and a portion is missing. V, J and clone size were drawn from that table, and D and trimming were deduced from the DNA. The table lists fewer than 50,000 clones, 88% of them singletons. Germline assignment: CDR1 GTSNPN and CDR2 SVGIG (reference sequence). V was cut by 0 bases and J by 3 bases, with 11 bases left in between. The CDR3 covers 14 residues. This clonotype was sampled from a man aged 65 to 79 with active COVID-19. Source material: peripheral blood. The gene calls are TRBV30 and TRBJ2-5, with D maybe TRBD1 (6 bases). CDR3 in amino acids: CAWSVAGDEETQYF. The CDR3 bases are TGTGCCTGGAGTGTAGCAGGGGACGAAGAGACCCAGTACTTC.